These 10 T cell receptor beta chains share one sample of origin, sequenced in a study of T cell responses to AZD1222 COVID-19 vaccine. Libraries were prepared by immunoSEQ multiplex PCR; TCRdb keeps only in-frame clonotypes and omits some of them. The sample holds roughly 90,000 clones, approximately 90% seen once. Material: peripheral blood, obtained on day 0 of MenACWY control vaccination. Every receptor here comes from an adult in good health.

This chain links TRBV14 with TRBJ1-4, with 7 bases fitting TRBD1. The CDR3 loop spans 16 amino acids. The trim removed 3 bases at V and 5 bases at J, leaving 9 bases unmatched. In germline, CDR1 is SGHDN, CDR2 FVKESK. In DNA, the CDR3 is TGTGCCAGCAGCCATCGACGGGACAGCAGAAATGAAAAACTGTTTTTT. This gives the protein CASSHRRDSRNEKLFF.

J is TRBJ1-6 and V is TRBV4-1, with unresolved D. Germline V gene data show CDR1 as MGHRA and CDR2 as YSYEKL. Trimming took 2 bases from V and 10 from J, leaving 24 bases between them. The CDR3 is made up of 18 amino acids. The CDR3 DNA reads TGCGCCAGCAGCCAAAGCGGCACAGCCTTGTTGAGCGGATCACCCCTCCACTTT. It codes for CASSQSGTALLSGSPLHF.

The chain carries TRBV28 and TRBJ1-1; D ambiguous. Trimming removed 6 bases at V and 0 bases at J, with 14 bases between. The CDR3 covers 15 residues. Germline loops: CDR1 MDHEN, CDR2 SYDVKM. CDR3 loop: CASSKTGSLNTEAFF. The CDR3 DNA follows: TGTGCCAGCAGCAAAACCGGGTCGTTGAACACTGAAGCTTTCTTT.

The rearrangement joins TRBV25-1 to TRBJ2-1; TRBD2 is a possible D gene (5 bases). Germline CDR1 is MGHDK and CDR2 is SYGVNS. The CDR3 covers 13 residues. V lost 3 bases and J 8 bases, leaving 11 bases between the germline ends. CDR3 sequence reads: CASSEDVRDEQFF. The DNA of the CDR3 is TGTGCCAGCAGTGAGGACGTGAGGGATGAGCAGTTCTTC.

This chain connects TRBV19 to TRBJ1-3; a possible D gene is TRBD1 (6 bases). Germline-derived CDR1 and CDR2 are LNHDA and SQIVND (reference sequence). V lost 5 bases and J 4 bases, leaving 15 bases between the germline ends. This CDR3 has 15 amino acids. CDR3 DNA sequence: TGTGCCAGTAGTGGACAGACGGTGAGGGGAAACACCATATATTTT. It yields the protein CASSGQTVRGNTIYF.

The chain employs TRBV30 and TRBJ1-2; maybe TRBD1 (5 bases). The CDR3 has 10 residues. The germline V gene has CDR1 GTSNPN and CDR2 SVGIG (reference sequence). Trimming took 3 bases from V and 8 from J, leaving 7 bases between them. This chain's CDR3 is CAWRRDGYTF. Here the CDR3 DNA reads TGTGCCTGGAGGCGGGACGGCTACACCTTC.

The chain recombines TRBV11-2 with TRBJ1-1; unclear D gene. Trimming pared 3 bases from V and 0 bases from J, leaving 17 bases between. The CDR3 extends over 17 amino acids. CDR1 is SGHAT, CDR2 FQNNGV, per germline. The CDR3 region is CASSFRPTGPVNTEAFF. The CDR3 region has the DNA TGTGCCAGCAGCTTCCGCCCCACCGGGCCAGTGAACACTGAAGCTTTCTTT.

This rearrangement joins TRBV3-1 (or the pseudogene TRBV3-2) to TRBJ1-2; 7 positions agree with TRBD1. Unmatched junction bases numbered 8, after V lost 5 bases and J lost 8 bases. Germline CDR1 reads LGHDT; CDR2 reads YNNKEL (reference sequence). The CDR3 spans 13 residues. Written as DNA, the CDR3 is TGTGCCAGCAGCTTGGGGACAGAGCCAGGCTACACCTTC. It specifies CASSLGTEPGYTF.

V is TRBV4-1 and J is TRBJ1-4, with D uncertain. CDR1 is MGHRA, CDR2 YSYEKL, per germline. The V and J ends lost 4 bases and 1 base respectively, with 10 bases between them. The CDR3 totals 15 residues. This CDR3 is CASSLTLGTNEKLFF. In nucleotides, the CDR3 is TGCGCCAGCAGCCTTACTCTGGGAACTAATGAAAAACTGTTTTTT.

The rearrangement uses TRBV7-2 and TRBJ1-1; D gene uncertain. The germline V gene encodes CDR1 SGHTA and CDR2 FQGNSA. V gave up 1 base and J gave up 2 bases, with 11 bases separating them. CDR3 length equals 15 residues. The chain's CDR3 is CASSLGGRTNTEAFF. CDR3 DNA sequence: TGTGCCAGCAGCTTAGGTGGAAGGACTAACACTGAAGCTTTCTTT.